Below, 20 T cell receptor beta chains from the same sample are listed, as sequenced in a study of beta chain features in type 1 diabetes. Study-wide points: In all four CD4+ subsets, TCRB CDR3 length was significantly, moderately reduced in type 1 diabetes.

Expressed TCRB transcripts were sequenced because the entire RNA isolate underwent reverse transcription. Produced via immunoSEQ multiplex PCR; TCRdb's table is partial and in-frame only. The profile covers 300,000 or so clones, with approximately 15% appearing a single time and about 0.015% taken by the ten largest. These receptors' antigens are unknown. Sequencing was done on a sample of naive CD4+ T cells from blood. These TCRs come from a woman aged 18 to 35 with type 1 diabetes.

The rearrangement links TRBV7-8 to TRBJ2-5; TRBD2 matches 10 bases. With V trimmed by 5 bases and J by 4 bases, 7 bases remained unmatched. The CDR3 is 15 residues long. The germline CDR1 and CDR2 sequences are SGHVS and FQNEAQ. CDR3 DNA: TGTGCCAGCAGCCACGAAGCGGGAGGGCCAGAGACCCAGTACTTC. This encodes CASSHEAGGPETQYF.

The CDR3 loop is CASSWTANYGYTF. CDR3 in DNA: TGTGCCAGTAGTTGGACAGCAAACTATGGCTACACCTTC. The chain uses TRBV19 and TRBJ1-2, with D possibly being TRBD1 (6 bases). The CDR3 extends over 13 amino acids. Germline V gene lookup returns CDR1 LNHDA and CDR2 SQIVND (reference sequence). V shed 5 bases and J shed 2 bases, with 9 bases lying between them.

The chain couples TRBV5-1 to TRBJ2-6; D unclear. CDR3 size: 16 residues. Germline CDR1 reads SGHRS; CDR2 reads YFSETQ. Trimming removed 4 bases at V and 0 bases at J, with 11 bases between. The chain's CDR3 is CASSPSPGSGANVLTF. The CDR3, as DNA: TGCGCCAGCAGCCCCTCGCCGGGCTCTGGGGCCAACGTCCTGACTTTC. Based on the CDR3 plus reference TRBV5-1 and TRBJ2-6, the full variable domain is KAGVTQTPRYLIKTRGQQVTLSCSPISGHRSVSWYQQTPGQGLQFLFEYFSETQRNKGNFPGRFSGRQFSNSRSEMNVSTLELGDSALYLCASSPSPGSGANVLTFGAGSRLTVL.

The DNA of the CDR3 is TGTGCCAGCAGCCCCCTTGGACAGTACTATGGCTACACCTTC. It encodes CASSPLGQYYGYTF. The V call is TRBV7-2, the J call TRBJ1-2; perhaps TRBD1 as D (6 bases). The CDR3 loop spans 14 amino acids. CDR1 and CDR2 from the germline V gene are SGHTA and FQGNSA. Trimming took off 5 bases at V and 3 bases at J, with 13 bases between the two ends.

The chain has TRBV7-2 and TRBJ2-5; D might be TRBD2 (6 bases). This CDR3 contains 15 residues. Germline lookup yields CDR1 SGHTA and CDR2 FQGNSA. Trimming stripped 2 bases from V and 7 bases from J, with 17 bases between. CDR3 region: CASSLIAETRGTQYF. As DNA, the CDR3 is TGTGCCAGCAGCTTAATAGCTGAAACGCGGGGGACCCAGTACTTC.

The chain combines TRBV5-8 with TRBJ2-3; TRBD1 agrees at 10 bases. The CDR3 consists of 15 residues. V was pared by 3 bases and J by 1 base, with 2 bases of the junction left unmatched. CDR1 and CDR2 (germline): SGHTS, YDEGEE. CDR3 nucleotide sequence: TGTGCCAGCAGCTCAGGGACAGGGGGCACAGATACGCAGTATTTT. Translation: CASSSGTGGTDTQYF.

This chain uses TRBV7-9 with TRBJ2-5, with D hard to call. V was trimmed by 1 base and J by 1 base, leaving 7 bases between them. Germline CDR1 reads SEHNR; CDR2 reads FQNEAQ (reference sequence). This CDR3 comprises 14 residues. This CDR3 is CASSLESSQETQYF. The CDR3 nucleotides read TGTGCCAGCAGCTTAGAAAGCTCCCAAGAGACCCAGTACTTC. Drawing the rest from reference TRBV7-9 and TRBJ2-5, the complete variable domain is DTGVSQNPRHKITKRGQNVTFRCDPISEHNRLYWYRQTLGQGPEFLTYFQNEAQLEKSRLLSDRFSAERPKGSFSTLEIQRTEQGDSAMYLCASSLESSQETQYFGPGTRLLVL.

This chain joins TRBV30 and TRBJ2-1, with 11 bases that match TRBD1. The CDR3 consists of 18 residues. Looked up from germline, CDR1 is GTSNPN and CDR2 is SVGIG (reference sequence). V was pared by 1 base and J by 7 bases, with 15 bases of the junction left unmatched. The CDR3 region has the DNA TGTGCCTGGAGTGGCTATTATTGGACAGGGGGCTCTCGGAATGAGCAGTTCTTC. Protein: CAWSGYYWTGGSRNEQFF.

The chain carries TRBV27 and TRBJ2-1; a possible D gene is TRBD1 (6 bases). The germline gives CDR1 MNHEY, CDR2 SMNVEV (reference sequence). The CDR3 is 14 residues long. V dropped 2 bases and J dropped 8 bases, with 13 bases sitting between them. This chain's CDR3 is CASSLVDSVHEQFF. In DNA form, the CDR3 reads TGTGCCAGCAGTTTAGTGGACAGTGTACATGAGCAGTTCTTC.

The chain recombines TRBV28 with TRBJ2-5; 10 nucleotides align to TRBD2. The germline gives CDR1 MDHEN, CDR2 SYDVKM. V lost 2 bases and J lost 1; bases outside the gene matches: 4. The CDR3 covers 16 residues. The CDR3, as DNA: TGTGCCAGCAGTTTAAGTCCTAGCGGGAGCCAAGAGACCCAGTACTTC. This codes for CASSLSPSGSQETQYF.

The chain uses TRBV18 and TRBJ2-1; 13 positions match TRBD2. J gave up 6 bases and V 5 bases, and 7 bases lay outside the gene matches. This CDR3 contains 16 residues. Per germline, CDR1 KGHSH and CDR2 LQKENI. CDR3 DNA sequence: TGTGCCAGCTCAGACGGACTAGCGGGAGTTAGCAATGAGCAGTTCTTC. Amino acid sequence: CASSDGLAGVSNEQFF.

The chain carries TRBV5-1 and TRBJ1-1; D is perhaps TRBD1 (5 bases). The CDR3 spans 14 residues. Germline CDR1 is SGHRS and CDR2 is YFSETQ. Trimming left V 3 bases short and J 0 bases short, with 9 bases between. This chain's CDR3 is CASSWEGLNTEAFF. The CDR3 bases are TGCGCCAGCAGCTGGGAGGGGCTGAACACTGAAGCTTTCTTT.

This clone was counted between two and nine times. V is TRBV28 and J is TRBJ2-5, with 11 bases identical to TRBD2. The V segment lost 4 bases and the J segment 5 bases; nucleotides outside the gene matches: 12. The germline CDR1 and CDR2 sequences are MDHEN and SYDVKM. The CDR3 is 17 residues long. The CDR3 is CASSSSTLAGGRETQYF. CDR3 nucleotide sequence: TGTGCCAGCAGTTCATCAACCTTAGCGGGAGGGCGTGAGACCCAGTACTTC.

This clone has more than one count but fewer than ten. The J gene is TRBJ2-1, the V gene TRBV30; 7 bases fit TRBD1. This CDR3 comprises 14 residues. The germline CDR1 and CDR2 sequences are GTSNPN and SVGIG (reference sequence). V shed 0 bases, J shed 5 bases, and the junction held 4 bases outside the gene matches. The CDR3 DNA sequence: TGTGCCTGGAGTGTGCAGGGGGTCAACAATGAGCAGTTCTTC. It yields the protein CAWSVQGVNNEQFF.

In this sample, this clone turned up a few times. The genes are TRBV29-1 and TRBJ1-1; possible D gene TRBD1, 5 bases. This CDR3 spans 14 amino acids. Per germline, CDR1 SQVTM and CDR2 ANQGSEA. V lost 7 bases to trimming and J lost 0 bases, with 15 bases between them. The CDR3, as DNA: TGCAGCGCTCATCCACAGGCGGTGAACACTGAAGCTTTCTTT. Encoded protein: CSAHPQAVNTEAFF.

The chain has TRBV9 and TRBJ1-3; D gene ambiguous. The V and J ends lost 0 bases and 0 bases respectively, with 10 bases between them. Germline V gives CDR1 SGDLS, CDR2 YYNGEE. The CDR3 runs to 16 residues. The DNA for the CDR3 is TGTGCCAGCAGCGTAGACGAGAGAGGCTCTGGAAACACCATATATTTT. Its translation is CASSVDERGSGNTIYF.

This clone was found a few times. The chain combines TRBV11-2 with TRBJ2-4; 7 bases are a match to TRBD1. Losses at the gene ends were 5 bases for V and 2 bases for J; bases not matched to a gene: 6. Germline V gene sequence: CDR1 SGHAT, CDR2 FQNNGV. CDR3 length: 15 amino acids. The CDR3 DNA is TGTGCCAGCAGCAAGGGGGACAGCCCCAAAAACATTCAGTACTTC. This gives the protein CASSKGDSPKNIQYF.

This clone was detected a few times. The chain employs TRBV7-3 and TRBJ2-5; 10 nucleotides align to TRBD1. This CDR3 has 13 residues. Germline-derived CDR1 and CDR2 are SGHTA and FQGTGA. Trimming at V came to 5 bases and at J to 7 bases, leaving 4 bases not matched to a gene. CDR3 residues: CASSLGQGGTQYF. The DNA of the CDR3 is TGTGCCAGCAGCCTCGGACAGGGGGGGACCCAGTACTTC.

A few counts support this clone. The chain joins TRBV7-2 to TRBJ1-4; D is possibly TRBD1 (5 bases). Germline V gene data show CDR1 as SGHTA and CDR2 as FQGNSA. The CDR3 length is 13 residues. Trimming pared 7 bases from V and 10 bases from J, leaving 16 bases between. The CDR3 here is CASTPDMGGKLFF. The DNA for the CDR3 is TGTGCCAGCACCCCGGACATGGGGGGAAAACTGTTTTTT.

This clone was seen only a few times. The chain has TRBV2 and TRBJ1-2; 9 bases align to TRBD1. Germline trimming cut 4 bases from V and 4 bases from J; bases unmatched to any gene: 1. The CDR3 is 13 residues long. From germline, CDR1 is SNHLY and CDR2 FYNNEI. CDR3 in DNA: TGTGCCAGCAGTGTGGGACAGGGCTATGGCTACACCTTC. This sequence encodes CASSVGQGYGYTF.